This TCR beta chain was recovered during a study of T-cell memory formation after mild COVID-19. Study at large: Each donor largely had its own TCR clusters. General study points: The SARS-CoV-2 specificity of second-wave clones reaching peak at day 37 remained unverified. Detection of some responders pre-infection suggested pre-existing cross-reactive memory T cells participated.

Constant-segment primers were used for 5'RACE, and the resulting TCR alpha and TCR beta cDNA libraries carried sample barcodes and UMIs. TCRdb called the 5' RACE reads again in MiXCR, with one record for every CDR3 protein. The sample holds roughly 220,000 distinct CDR3 sequences, approximately 10% seen once. This clonotype was counted ten times or more. Its antigen is still unknown. V was pared by 3 bases and J by 9 bases, with 15 bases between. Germline V gene lookup returns CDR1 SGHTA and CDR2 FQGNSA. The CDR3 extends over 14 amino acids. The material sequenced was PBMCs or a T cell subset sorted from them (not recorded which). The TCR sequence derives from a man between 18 and 29 years old who had mild COVID-19 (a few samples of this study predate the infection). Cell type and time point are not known. The chain joins TRBV7-2 to TRBJ2-4; a weak D match, TRBD2 (7 bases). The CDR3 spells CASSFRGGNGIQYF. Here the CDR3 DNA reads TGTGCCAGCAGCTTTAGGGGGGGGAATGGCATTCAGTACTTC.